This T cell receptor beta chain is drawn from a study of monozygotic twins with inflammatory bowel disease (dated by TCRdb to between 2018 and 2020). Regarding the complete study: A total of roughly 28 monozygotic twin pairs were included in the full study, comprising nine German pairs (four IBD-concordant, five IBD-discordant) and 19 IBD-discordant Danish pairs. The search for disease-associated traits relied mainly on comparing, within discordant pairs, IBD patients with their genetically identical healthy co-twins. Each individual had, on average, about 151 000 unique TCRalpha sequences and 181 000 unique TCRbeta sequences available for analysis.

Broad study findings and their caveats: Distinction between different T cell subtypes could not be achieved in the analysis. Because patients received different immunosuppressive treatments, the repertoires may have picked up extra background noise and variability between individuals. No single strong signal or clonotype linked to IBD turned up in the results, so the idea that one exists was not supported. Compared with healthy twins, IBD patients shared fewer clonotypes with other individuals, and the difference was most pronounced in patients with signs of disease activity. A decrease in TCRbeta repertoire diversity, as measured by inverse Simpson index, was observed in IBD patients compared with their healthy co-twins. Repertoire similarity did not differ between concordant and discordant twins, possibly due to limited statistical power.

The library was produced with 5' RACE. For each TCR library, roughly 3,600 ng of total RNA was used. For each sample, cDNA synthesis with SMARTScribe reverse transcriptase was split into eight separate reactions. During cDNA synthesis, template switching introduced unique molecular identifiers that contained a 6-nucleotide sample barcode. TCRalpha and TCRbeta cDNA was amplified in two nested PCRs of around 15 and 9 cycles, and bead purification was carried out after each PCR. Before amplification, the cDNA was treated with uracil DNA-glycosylase and purified using the QIAquick PCR purification kit. The second PCR added Illumina TruSeq-compatible adapters along with sample-specific barcodes. TapeStation and Qubit were used to check library quality and concentration, and 5 ng of each library went into the pool. Sequencing of pooled libraries was carried out on an Illumina HiSeq2500 single-index Rapid Run using 2 x 100 bp reads and custom sequencing primers. In the paper's pipeline: UMI-based consensus assembly with MiGEC version 1.2.6 was used to correct PCR and sequencing errors. V(D)J alignment, clonotype assembly and CDR3 extraction were performed with MiXCR version 2.1.1. To normalise gene usage, clonotype sharing and MAIT/NKT TCR abundance, the analysis used the top 1000, 10 000 and 20 000 clonotypes per sample. Diversity was computed as the inverse Simpson index with the vegan R package after downsampling to 27 000 UMIs. Paired Mann-Whitney U tests were applied to discordant twin pairs, with Benjamini-Hochberg correction for multiple testing. Following reprocessing of the reads by TCRdb, the data hold one row per CDR3 protein sequence and no DNA is available. V and J calls and clone size were set by TCRdb, not the authors. In this sample's table one finds fewer than 550,000 distinct CDR3 sequences. Of the sample, roughly 2.2% is held by the ten largest clones.

On this clonotype itself: It lacks a known antigen.

The CDR3 sequence holds 15 residues, the cysteine and phenylalanine included. No DNA accompanies this entry. From the germline V gene, CDR1 is SGHRS and CDR2 is YFSETQ. From each donor, an approximately 2.3 ml peripheral blood sample was drawn into PAXgene tubes and stored at -80 degrees C. Without any T cell sorting, total RNA was extracted from whole blood using the PAXgene blood miRNA kit on an automated QIAcube. Peripheral blood from monozygotic twin pairs who were concordant or discordant for inflammatory bowel disease underwent deep TCRalpha and TCRbeta repertoire profiling using unique molecular barcoding. Smoking habits were recorded for all twin pairs, and individuals were classified as current, former or never smokers.

Recombination joined TRBV5-1 with TRBJ2-3; TCRdb gives TRBD1 as the D gene, but with no DNA this cannot be confirmed. This sequence originates from a human donor with ulcerative colitis or Crohn's disease, or a healthy co-twin of an affected twin (not recorded which). The sequenced sample was blood. The CDR3 amino acid sequence is: CASSFGRGPTDTQYF.